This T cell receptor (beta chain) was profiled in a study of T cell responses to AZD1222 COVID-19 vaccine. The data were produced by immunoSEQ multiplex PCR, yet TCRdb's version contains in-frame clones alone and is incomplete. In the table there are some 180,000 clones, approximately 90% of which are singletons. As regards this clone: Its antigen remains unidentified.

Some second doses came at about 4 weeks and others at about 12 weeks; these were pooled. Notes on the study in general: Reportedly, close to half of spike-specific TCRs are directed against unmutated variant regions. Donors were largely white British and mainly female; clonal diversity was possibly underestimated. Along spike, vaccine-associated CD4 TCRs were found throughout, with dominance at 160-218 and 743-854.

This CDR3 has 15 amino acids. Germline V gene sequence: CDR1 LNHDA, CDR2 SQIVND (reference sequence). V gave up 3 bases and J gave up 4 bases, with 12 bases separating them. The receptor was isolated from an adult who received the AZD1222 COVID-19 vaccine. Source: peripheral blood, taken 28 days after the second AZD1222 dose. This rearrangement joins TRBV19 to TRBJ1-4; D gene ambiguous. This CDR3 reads CASSIGEGNNEKLFF. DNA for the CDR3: TGTGCCAGTAGTATCGGGGAAGGGAATAATGAAAAACTGTTTTTT.